These 12 T cell receptor beta chains share one sample of origin, sequenced in a study of blood T cells in healthy people across ages. Primed by a sample-barcoded 5' primer and a J-beta primer mix, a second PCR proceeded for about 6 to 11 cycles. In TCRdb, the 5' RACE reads were re-called with MiXCR into one record per CDR3 protein. The sample lists approximately 1.5 million distinct CDR3 sequences, 35% to 45% occurring once. The specimen was blood. The source of these receptors is a woman between 18 and 29 years old in good health.

CDR3 in DNA: TGTGCCAGCAGTTTTGGGGGGAACGCTGGGGCCAACGTCCTGACTTTC. Protein product: CASSFGGNAGANVLTF. V usage is TRBV12-3 or TRBV12-4 and J usage is TRBJ2-6, with D possibly matching TRBD2 (6 bases). V was clipped by 3 bases and J by 2 bases, with 11 bases between them. The length of the CDR3 is 16 residues.

A single count supports this clonotype. This rearrangement joins TRBV5-6 to TRBJ1-2; no reliable D call. CDR3 length: 16 amino acids. From germline, CDR1 is SGHDT and CDR2 YYEEEE. V shed 4 bases and J shed 2 bases, with 18 bases lying between them. The CDR3 DNA sequence: TGTGCCAGCAGCATTATCGCATTCCGGGGAAACTATGGCTACACCTTC. Protein sequence: CASSIIAFRGNYGYTF.

This clonotype has a handful of counts. The chain links TRBV30 to TRBJ1-2; no clear D gene. The CDR3 runs to 13 residues. CDR1 and CDR2 from the germline V gene are GTSNPN and SVGIG (reference sequence). V lost 0 bases, J lost 8 bases, and 13 bases lay in between. The CDR3 sequence is CAWSVGLKGGYTF. CDR3 nucleotides: TGTGCCTGGAGTGTAGGACTCAAAGGCGGCTACACCTTC.

This clonotype turned up a few times. The chain recombines TRBV4-1 with TRBJ2-7; D possibly corresponds to TRBD1 (5 bases). Trimming took off 0 bases at V and 6 bases at J, with 15 bases between the two ends. The germline V gene has CDR1 MGHRA and CDR2 YSYEKL. The length of the CDR3 is 15 residues. The CDR3 sequence: CASSQEWSGLSEQYF. DNA of the CDR3: TGCGCCAGCAGCCAAGAGTGGTCAGGGCTTAGCGAGCAGTACTTC.

This chain links TRBV28 with TRBJ2-3; TRBD2 matches at 8 bases. This CDR3 spans 15 amino acids. Germline trimming cut 6 bases from V and 6 bases from J; bases unmatched to any gene: 11. The V gene's germline CDR1 is MDHEN and CDR2 SYDVKM. CDR3 in DNA: TGTGCCAGCAGGGGGTCCTTGGGACTAGGGGATACGCAGTATTTT. It yields the protein CASRGSLGLGDTQYF.

This clonotype came up a few times. The chain joins TRBV28 to TRBJ2-1; TRBD1 matches at 7 bases. Germline V gene data show CDR1 as MDHEN and CDR2 as SYDVKM. V lost 7 bases and J lost 2; bases outside the gene matches: 5. The length of the CDR3 is 14 residues. CDR3 in amino acids: CASIQGQTYNEQFF. CDR3 nucleotides: TGTGCCAGCATCCAGGGACAGACCTACAATGAGCAGTTCTTC.

This clonotype has a handful of counts. The chain uses TRBV20-1 and TRBJ1-4; D call uncertain. Germline V CDR1 and CDR2: DFQATT, SNEGSKA (reference sequence). This CDR3 is 15 amino acids long. Trimming cost V 6 bases and J 6 bases, with 20 bases left between them. CDR3 nucleotides: TGCAGTGCCAACCCCCAGAGGGCACTCGATGAAAAACTGTTTTTT. Protein sequence: CSANPQRALDEKLFF.

V is TRBV5-6 and J is TRBJ2-1, with 12 bases aligning to TRBD2. The CDR3 totals 16 residues. V lost 3 bases to trimming and J lost 3 bases; unmatched junction nucleotides: 4. CDR1 is SGHDT and CDR2 is YYEEEE in the germline V gene. CDR3 amino acids: CASSSQTSGSYNEQFF. Written as DNA, the CDR3 is TGTGCCAGCAGCTCCCAGACTAGCGGGAGCTACAATGAGCAGTTCTTC.

The genes are TRBV6-2 or TRBV6-3 and TRBJ1-1, with 7 bases aligning to TRBD1. CDR1 is MNHEY and CDR2 is SVGEGT in the germline V gene. The CDR3 contains 14 residues. J gave up 4 bases and V 6 bases, and 8 bases lay outside the gene matches. CDR3 DNA: TGTGCCAGCAGCCCGAACGCAGGGGGCACTGAAGCTTTCTTT. It yields the protein CASSPNAGGTEAFF.

V usage is TRBV27 and J usage is TRBJ2-3; 9 bases map to TRBD2. The CDR3 has 17 residues. The V segment lost 1 base and the J segment 8 bases; nucleotides outside the gene matches: 13. CDR1 MNHEY and CDR2 SMNVEV come from the germline V gene (reference sequence). CDR3 sequence: CASSLYPIRREGVTQYF. The DNA of the CDR3 is TGTGCCAGCAGTTTATATCCGATCAGGCGGGAGGGGGTTACGCAGTATTTT.

This rearrangement joins TRBV12-3 or TRBV12-4 to TRBJ2-7; D is unresolved. The ends were cut back, 3 bases at V and 7 bases at J, with 22 bases in the middle. The length of the CDR3 is 16 residues. The CDR3 spells CASSFSGAGGNNEQYF. CDR3 nucleotides: TGTGCCAGCAGTTTTTCGGGTGCCGGCGGAAACAATGAGCAGTACTTC.

The V call is TRBV28, the J call TRBJ2-2; unclear D gene. Germline CDR1 is MDHEN and CDR2 is SYDVKM. The CDR3 is 15 amino acids. V was pared by 3 bases and J by 4 bases, with 12 bases between. DNA of the CDR3: TGTGCCAGCAGTTTGGGGAACGGTCTCACCGGGGAGCTGTTTTTT. This gives the protein CASSLGNGLTGELFF.